This T cell receptor beta chain is from a study of identical twins. The V end lost 8 bases, the J end lost 7 bases, and 15 bases lay between the germline ends. CDR1 and CDR2 from the germline V gene are LGHDT and YNNKEL (reference sequence). The CDR3 runs to 14 residues. TCRdb processed the 5' RACE reads anew with MiXCR; each CDR3 protein has one entry. In the table there are 240,000 or so distinct CDR3 sequences, approximately 7% of which are singletons. These data were also reused for a study on yellow fever vaccine responses in identical twins.

The sequence was obtained from a young woman in good health. Input material: memory (CD45RO+) T cells sorted from blood. The V call is TRBV3-1, the J call TRBJ1-6; D may be TRBD1 (5 bases). As DNA, the CDR3 is TGTGCCAGCGTCGCAGGGAATTCCAATTCACCCCTCCACTTT. Amino acids: CASVAGNSNSPLHF.